A selection of T cell receptor beta chains follows, all from one sample in a study of HIV-infected patients and healthy controls. TCRdb reanalysed the 5' RACE reads using MiXCR and keeps one entry per CDR3 protein. The profile covers some 13,000 distinct CDR3 sequences, with 7.5% to 10% appearing a single time and 6.5% to 7.5% taken by the ten largest. The sample consisted of blood. The receptor source for this set is an adult in good health. Each CDR3 is given with its conserved first and last residue. The D gene is left open where the match is weak. Rows give clone size only sometimes, using once, few, many, or a class for an expanded clone.

>TRBV4-3|-|-|TRBJ1-3
CASSQAAFGGSGNTIYF
TGCGCCAGCAGCCAAGCTGCCTTCGGAGGCTCTGGAAACACCATATATTTT
>TRBV28|-|-|TRBJ1-1
CASKEGTGWNTEAFF
TGTGCCAGCAAAGAGGGCACAGGGTGGAACACTGAAGCTTTCTTT
>TRBV27|TRBD2|medium-sized|TRBJ2-7
CASAGGPLYEQYF
TGTGCCAGCGCGGGAGGACCACTCTACGAGCAGTACTTC
>TRBV18|TRBD1|many|TRBJ1-5
CASSPQPGGQPQHF
TGTGCCAGCTCACCACAACCAGGGGGTCAGCCCCAGCATTTT
>TRBV6-2/TRBV6-3|TRBD1|many|TRBJ1-6
CASSYSAGGNSPLHF
TGTGCCAGCAGTTACTCGGCAGGGGGTAATTCACCCCTCCACTTT
>TRBV9|TRBD1|-|TRBJ2-7
CASSPTRTGNYEQYF
TGTGCCAGCAGCCCGACCCGGACAGGGAACTACGAGCAGTACTTC
>TRBV27|-|few|TRBJ2-3
CASSLLLGGFTDTQYF
TGTGCCAGCAGTTTATTACTCGGGGGATTCACAGATACGCAGTATTTT
>TRBV21-1|-|many|TRBJ2-5
CASRDLTSGGQKETQYF
TGTGCCAGCAGGGACCTGACTAGCGGGGGACAAAAAGAGACCCAGTACTTC
>TRBV25-1|-|many|TRBJ2-7
CASRDGQDEQYF
TGTGCCAGCAGGGACGGGCAGGACGAGCAGTACTTC
>TRBV4-2|-|many|TRBJ1-2
CASSQGKDRVNYGYTF
TGTGCCAGCAGCCAAGGGAAGGATCGCGTTAACTATGGCTACACCTTC
>TRBV12-3/TRBV12-4|-|many|TRBJ2-4
CASSPWGVNGDIQYF
TGTGCCAGCAGCCCCTGGGGGGTAAATGGGGACATTCAGTACTTC
>TRBV12-3/TRBV12-4|-|many|TRBJ2-7
CASSLVTRSYEQYF
TGTGCCAGCAGTTTAGTTACACGGAGCTACGAGCAGTACTTC
>TRBV19|-|many|TRBJ1-4
CASTKGGRYNEKLFF
TGTGCCAGTACAAAGGGAGGACGGTATAATGAAAAACTGTTTTTT
>TRBV20-1|-|-|TRBJ2-1
CSARSFRNEQFF
TGCAGTGCTAGATCGTTTCGGAATGAGCAGTTCTTC
>TRBV12-3/TRBV12-4|-|many|TRBJ1-2
CASSPGMIDGYTF
TGTGCCAGCAGTCCCGGGATGATCGACGGCTACACCTTC
>TRBV9|-|-|TRBJ1-4
CASSPHSSTNEKLFF
TGTGCCAGCAGCCCGCACTCCTCAACTAATGAAAAACTGTTTTTT
>TRBV4-3|-|medium-sized|TRBJ1-6
CASSQDYGGVGGVSSYNSPLHF
TGCGCCAGCAGCCAAGATTATGGTGGAGTAGGGGGGGTGAGCTCCTATAATTCACCCCTCCACTTT
>TRBV6-6|-|few|TRBJ2-5
CASSYSRAGETQYF
TGTGCCAGCAGTTACTCGAGGGCGGGAGAGACCCAGTACTTC
>TRBV29-1|TRBD2|medium-sized|TRBJ2-3
CSAKKYTPLAGGTDTQYF
TGCAGCGCCAAGAAATATACCCCACTAGCGGGGGGCACAGATACGCAGTATTTT
>TRBV19|-|many|TRBJ1-2
CASRTKGNYGYTF
TGTGCCAGTAGAACTAAGGGGAATTATGGCTACACCTTC
>TRBV5-4|-|-|TRBJ2-7
CASSLYRGADEQYF
TGTGCCAGCAGCTTATATAGAGGGGCCGACGAGCAGTACTTC
>TRBV18|TRBD2|medium-sized|TRBJ2-1
CASSPGLASNNEQFF
TGTGCCAGCTCACCCGGACTAGCCTCAAACAATGAGCAGTTCTTC
>TRBV11-3|-|medium-sized|TRBJ1-6
CASSLDWDSPLHF
TGTGCCAGCAGCTTAGATTGGGATTCACCCCTCCACTTT
>TRBV20-1|TRBD2|medium-sized|TRBJ2-5
CSAKSGRPQETQYF
TGCAGTGCGAAAAGCGGGAGGCCCCAAGAGACCCAGTACTTC
>TRBV29-1|-|medium-sized|TRBJ2-3
CSVEGTSSPDTQYF
TGCAGCGTTGAAGGAACTTCTAGTCCAGATACGCAGTATTTT
>TRBV19|TRBD1|many|TRBJ2-1
CATSGTGDRLDEQFF
TGTGCCACCAGCGGGACAGGGGATCGCTTAGATGAGCAGTTCTTC
>TRBV7-3|-|many|TRBJ2-1
CASSPGPASEQFF
TGTGCCAGCAGCCCGGGACCTGCCAGTGAGCAGTTCTTC
>TRBV11-3|-|medium-sized|TRBJ2-3
CASSSGHSTDTQYF
TGTGCCAGCAGCTCGGGGCACAGCACAGATACGCAGTATTTT
>TRBV28|-|many|TRBJ1-1
CASSFRARSTEAFF
TGTGCCAGCAGTTTTCGGGCAAGGAGCACTGAAGCTTTCTTT
>TRBV4-1|-|few|TRBJ1-3
CASSQGLGGAGNTIYF
TGCGCCAGCAGCCAAGGGTTGGGGGGGGCTGGAAACACCATATATTTT
>TRBV20-1|TRBD1|many|TRBJ1-2
CSAPSSDRGSGYTF
TGCAGTGCTCCGAGCTCCGACAGGGGCTCTGGCTACACCTTC
>TRBV19|TRBD1|once|TRBJ1-6
CVSSRTQATGSPLHF
TGTGTCAGTAGCAGAACACAGGCGACAGGGTCACCCCTCCACTTT
>TRBV13|-|many|TRBJ2-5
CASSPSGPFQETQYF
TGTGCCAGCAGCCCCTCGGGACCCTTCCAAGAGACCCAGTACTTC
>TRBV5-1|-|medium-sized|TRBJ2-6
CASSSDISGANVLTF
TGCGCCAGCAGCTCCGACATCTCTGGGGCCAACGTCCTGACTTTC
>TRBV7-2|TRBD2|few|TRBJ2-1
CASSPPGHGRAGRNEQFF
TGTGCCAGCAGCCCACCGGGTCACGGGAGGGCCGGTAGAAATGAGCAGTTCTTC
>TRBV27|-|many|TRBJ2-2
CASSGRLWTGELFF
TGTGCCAGCAGTGGAAGGTTATGGACCGGGGAGCTGTTTTTT
>TRBV3-1|TRBD1|-|TRBJ2-3
CASSQAQGAADTQYF
TGTGCCAGCAGCCAGGCACAGGGGGCGGCAGATACGCAGTATTTT
>TRBV2|TRBD1|medium-sized|TRBJ1-5
CASSRQGFSNQPQHF
TGTGCCAGCAGCCGACAGGGTTTTAGCAATCAGCCCCAGCATTTT
>TRBV9|-|medium-sized|TRBJ2-7
CASSGGITSSYEQYF
TGTGCCAGCAGCGGAGGAATCACCAGCTCCTACGAGCAGTACTTC
>TRBV7-9|TRBD1|many|TRBJ1-1
CASSPPRGPATEAFF
TGTGCCAGCAGCCCTCCCAGGGGGCCTGCCACTGAAGCTTTCTTT
>TRBV20-1|-|many|TRBJ2-3
CSASFLADTQYF
TGCAGTGCTTCCTTTTTAGCAGATACGCAGTATTTT
>TRBV7-9|-|medium-sized|TRBJ2-5
CASSFGSVYQETQYF
TGTGCCAGCAGCTTCGGCAGTGTGTACCAAGAGACCCAGTACTTC
>TRBV5-4|TRBD1|many|TRBJ2-1
CASSLRDRGVEQFF
TGTGCCAGCAGCCTCCGGGACAGGGGCGTTGAGCAGTTCTTC
>TRBV20-1|-|many|TRBJ2-7
CSGGQTYEQYF
TGCAGTGGCGGACAGACCTACGAGCAGTACTTC
>TRBV7-9|-|few|TRBJ2-2
CASSPKSGELFF
TGTGCCAGCAGCCCAAAGTCCGGGGAGCTGTTTTTT
>TRBV6-6|-|many|TRBJ1-5
CASSYKRGGNQPQHF
TGTGCCAGCAGTTATAAGAGGGGGGGCAATCAGCCCCAGCATTTT
>TRBV29-1|TRBD1|many|TRBJ1-2
CSVEEFFSRQGLFGYTF
TGCAGCGTTGAAGAGTTTTTTAGCCGACAGGGTCTTTTTGGCTACACCTTC
>TRBV9|-|many|TRBJ1-2
CASSVAGGIGGYTF
TGTGCCAGCAGCGTAGCTGGGGGGATTGGTGGCTACACCTTC
>TRBV25-1|-|few|TRBJ1-2
CASSSEPAGPSIYGYTF
TGTGCCAGCAGCTCCGAGCCGGCAGGGCCTAGCATCTATGGCTACACCTTC
>TRBV7-3|-|many|TRBJ1-1
CASSRGGRNTEAFF
TGTGCCAGCAGTAGGGGGGGGCGTAACACTGAAGCTTTCTTT
>TRBV20-1|TRBD2|many|TRBJ2-1
CSAYQSGTPNEQFF
TGCAGTGCTTACCAAAGCGGGACCCCGAATGAGCAGTTCTTC
>TRBV29-1|-|many|TRBJ2-2
CSVEKDGNTGELFF
TGCAGCGTCGAAAAGGACGGAAACACCGGGGAGCTGTTTTTT
>TRBV19|-|many|TRBJ2-1
CASSLMEMGWVEQFF
TGTGCCAGTAGCCTGATGGAGATGGGCTGGGTGGAGCAGTTCTTC
>TRBV11-2|-|medium-sized|TRBJ2-7
CASSPPPGTQEYEQYF
TGTGCCAGCAGCCCGCCTCCCGGGACCCAAGAATACGAGCAGTACTTC
>TRBV24-1|TRBD2|many|TRBJ2-2
CATSELAGAVAGELFF
TGTGCCACCAGTGAACTAGCGGGAGCGGTGGCCGGGGAGCTGTTTTTT
>TRBV20-1|-|-|TRBJ2-7
CSARTPREQYF
TGCAGTGCCCGAACTCCTAGAGAGCAGTACTTC
>TRBV12-3/TRBV12-4|-|many|TRBJ1-5
CASNSVGGINQPQHF
TGTGCCAGCAACTCCGTGGGAGGGATCAATCAGCCCCAGCATTTT
>TRBV9|-|medium-sized|TRBJ1-6
CASSVRPGTYNSPLHF
TGTGCCAGCAGCGTAAGACCCGGGACCTATAATTCACCCCTCCACTTT